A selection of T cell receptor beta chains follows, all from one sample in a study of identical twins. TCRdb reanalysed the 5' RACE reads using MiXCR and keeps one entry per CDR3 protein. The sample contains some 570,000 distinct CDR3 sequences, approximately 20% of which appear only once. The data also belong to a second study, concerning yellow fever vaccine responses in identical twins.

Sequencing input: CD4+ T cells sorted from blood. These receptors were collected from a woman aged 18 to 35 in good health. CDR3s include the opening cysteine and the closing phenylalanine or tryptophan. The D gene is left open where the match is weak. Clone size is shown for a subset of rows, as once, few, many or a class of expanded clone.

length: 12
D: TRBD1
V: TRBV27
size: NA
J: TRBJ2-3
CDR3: CASSPYRGTQYF
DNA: TGTGCCAGCAGTCCCTACAGGGGTACGCAGTATTTT

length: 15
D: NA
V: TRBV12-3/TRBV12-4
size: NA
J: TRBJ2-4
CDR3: CASSFAGLAKNIQYF
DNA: TGTGCCAGCAGTTTCGCGGGTCTGGCCAAAAACATTCAGTACTTC

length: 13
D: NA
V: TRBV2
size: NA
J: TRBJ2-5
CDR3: CAGHPGAEETQYF
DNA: TGTGCCGGCCACCCGGGGGCAGAGGAGACCCAGTACTTC

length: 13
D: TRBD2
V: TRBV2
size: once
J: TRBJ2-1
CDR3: CAGEREGHSQQFF
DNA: TGTGCCGGAGAGCGGGAGGGCCACTCCCAGCAGTTCTTC

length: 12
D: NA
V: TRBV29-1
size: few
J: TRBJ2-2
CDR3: CSVSGNTGELFF
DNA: TGCAGCGTTTCAGGGAACACCGGGGAGCTGTTTTTT

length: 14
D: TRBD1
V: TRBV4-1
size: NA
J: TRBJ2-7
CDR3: CASSQGDRGYEQYF
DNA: TGCGCCAGCAGCCAAGGTGACAGGGGATACGAGCAGTACTTC

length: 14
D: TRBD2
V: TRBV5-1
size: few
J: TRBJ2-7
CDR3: CASSLGTSDYEQYF
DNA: TGCGCCAGCAGCCTAGGGACTAGCGACTACGAGCAGTACTTC

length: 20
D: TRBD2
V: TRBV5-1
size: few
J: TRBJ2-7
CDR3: CASSRLTGTSGRVSSYEQYF
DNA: TGCGCCAGCAGCCGATTAACCGGGACTAGCGGGAGGGTTAGCTCCTACGAGCAGTACTTC

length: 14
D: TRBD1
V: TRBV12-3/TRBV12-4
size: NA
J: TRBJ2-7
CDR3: CASSRDRVFYEQYF
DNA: TGTGCCAGCAGCCGGGACAGGGTCTTCTACGAGCAGTACTTC

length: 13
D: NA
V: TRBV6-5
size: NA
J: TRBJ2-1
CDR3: CASSYSPGFKVFF
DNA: TGTGCCAGCAGTTACTCGCCGGGGTTCAAGGTTTTCTTC

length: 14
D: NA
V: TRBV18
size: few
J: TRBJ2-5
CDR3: CASSPLEKQETQYF
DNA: TGTGCCAGCTCACCGCTAGAAAAGCAAGAGACCCAGTACTTC

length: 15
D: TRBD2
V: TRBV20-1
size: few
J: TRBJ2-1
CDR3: CSARGSGRAGNEQFF
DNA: TGCAGTGCTAGGGGCAGCGGGAGGGCCGGCAATGAGCAGTTCTTC

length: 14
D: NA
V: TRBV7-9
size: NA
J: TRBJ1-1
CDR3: CASSSIQGRPEAFF
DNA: TGTGCCAGCAGCTCCATACAGGGTCGTCCTGAAGCTTTCTTT

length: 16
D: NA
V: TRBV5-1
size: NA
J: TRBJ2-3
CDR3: CASSLGLQGLADTQYF
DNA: TGCGCCAGCAGCTTGGGCCTACAGGGTCTTGCAGATACGCAGTATTTT

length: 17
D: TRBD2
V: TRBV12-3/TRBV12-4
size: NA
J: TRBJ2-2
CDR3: CASSPEVLAGAHGELFF
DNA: TGTGCCAGCAGCCCTGAGGTCCTAGCGGGAGCCCACGGGGAGCTGTTTTTT

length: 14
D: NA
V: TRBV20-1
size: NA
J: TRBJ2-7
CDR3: CSAGTTSGGYEQYF
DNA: TGCAGTGCTGGAACGACGTCCGGCGGGTACGAGCAGTACTTC

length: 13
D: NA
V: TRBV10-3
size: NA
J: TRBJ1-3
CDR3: CAISESLRNTIYF
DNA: TGTGCCATCAGTGAGTCGCTTAGGAACACCATATATTTT

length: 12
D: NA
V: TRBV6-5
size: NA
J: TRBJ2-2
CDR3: CAIRRATGELFF
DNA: TGTGCCATCCGGAGGGCAACCGGGGAGCTGTTTTTT

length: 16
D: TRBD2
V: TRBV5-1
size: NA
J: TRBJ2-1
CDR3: CASSPLGLAGRNEQFF
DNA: TGCGCCAGCAGCCCCCTAGGCCTAGCCGGGAGGAATGAGCAGTTCTTC

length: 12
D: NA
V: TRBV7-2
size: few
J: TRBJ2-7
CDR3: CASSLPFHEQYF
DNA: TGTGCCAGCAGCTTACCGTTCCACGAGCAGTACTTC

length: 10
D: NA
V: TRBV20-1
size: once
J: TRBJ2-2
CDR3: CSGGNGELFF
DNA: TGCAGTGGGGGGAACGGGGAGCTGTTTTTT

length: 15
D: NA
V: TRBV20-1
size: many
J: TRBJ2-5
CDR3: CSARDFGPGQETQYF
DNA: TGCAGTGCTAGAGATTTTGGCCCTGGGCAAGAGACCCAGTACTTC